This is a list of T cell receptor beta chains from one sample in a study of CD8 T cells in Susac syndrome. TCRdb fed the immunoSEQ multiplex PCR reads into MiXCR, producing one record per CDR3 protein. In the table there are 150,000 or so distinct CDR3 sequences, approximately 90% of which are singletons. Material: CD4+ T cells from PBMCs. The receptors were sampled from a human donor in good health. The conserved cysteine and the conserved F or W are not part of the CDR3 here. A D gene is named only where the DNA matches it firmly.

.	TRBV6-5	TRBJ2-7	ASSYLAGPPYEQY
TRBD2	TRBV6-5	TRBJ2-7	ASSYSGPWASGYYEQY
.	TRBV3-1	TRBJ2-7	ASSPWDTAYEQY
.	TRBV7-2	TRBJ1-2	ASSQRGYGYT
.	TRBV28	TRBJ1-1	ASREGSLRAF
TRBD1	TRBV6-6	TRBJ1-4	ASSHPDRAEKLF
.	TRBV11-2	TRBJ1-4	ASSPLWGTNEKLF
.	TRBV5-1	TRBJ2-1	ASRSSLSNNEQF
.	TRBV6-1	TRBJ1-2	ASSAIQVYGYT
.	TRBV7-6	TRBJ2-2	ASSPLRAGTGELF
.	TRBV12-3/TRBV12-4	TRBJ1-2	ASSFMGRRLYGYT
.	TRBV18	TRBJ2-7	ASSLSDGSSYEQY
.	TRBV18	TRBJ2-1	ASSPMRSENNEQF
.	TRBV7-8	TRBJ1-5	ASSLAAGTQEFNQPQH
.	TRBV10-2	TRBJ1-5	ASSEAQRGYSNQPQH
TRBD1	TRBV7-9	TRBJ1-5	ASSAAGTGVGRSNQPQH
.	TRBV13	TRBJ1-1	ASSLGLGGGREAF